These 3 T cell receptor beta chains originate from one sample sequenced in a study of CD8 T cells in Susac syndrome. With random hexamers, reverse transcription was performed on about 0.45 to 1 ug of RNA. TCRdb analysed the immunoSEQ multiplex PCR reads with MiXCR anew, one entry per CDR3 protein. The sample includes approximately 120,000 distinct CDR3 sequences, roughly 95% seen only once; the top ten take roughly 0.099%. The sample was CD4+ T cells from PBMCs. The receptors originated from a human donor in good health.

V usage is TRBV5-1 and J usage is TRBJ2-3, with TRBD1 matching 8 bases. The V gene end was trimmed by 3 bases and the J gene end by 2 bases; junction bases not matched to a gene: 11. Germline CDR1 is SGHRS and CDR2 is YFSETQ. The CDR3 is made up of 17 amino acids. CDR3 coding DNA: TGCGCCAGCAGCTCTCCAGGGGGCGCGGGGTCCACAGATACGCAGTATTTT. It yields the protein CASSSPGGAGSTDTQYF.

Concerning this clonotype itself: The junction departs from the called germline gene at one end, perhaps through a read error. The rearrangement joins TRBV30 to TRBJ1-1; 10 positions agree with TRBD1. CDR1 GTSNPN and CDR2 SVGIG come from the germline V gene (reference sequence). The CDR3 totals 11 residues. CDR3 coding DNA: TGTGCCCAAACCGGGACAGGGGAAGCCTTCTTT. Its translation: CAQTGTGEAFF. Variable domain in full (rest from reference TRBV30 and TRBJ1-1): SQTIHQWPATLVQPVGSPLSLECTVEGTSNPNLYWYRQAAGRGLQLLFYSVGIGQISSEVPQNLSASRPQDRQFILSSKKLLLSDSGFYLCAQTGTGEAFFGQGTRLTVV.

Only one count was recorded for this clonotype. The gene calls are TRBV3-1 and TRBJ2-3; 8 bases match TRBD2. This CDR3 is 16 amino acids long. CDR1 and CDR2 (germline): LGHDT, YNNKEL (reference sequence). Trimming at V came to 5 bases and at J to 1 base, leaving 8 bases not matched to a gene. CDR3 sequence (DNA): TGTGCCAGCAGCGGACGCGGACTAGCAGGCACAGATACGCAGTATTTT. Translating gives CASSGRGLAGTDTQYF.